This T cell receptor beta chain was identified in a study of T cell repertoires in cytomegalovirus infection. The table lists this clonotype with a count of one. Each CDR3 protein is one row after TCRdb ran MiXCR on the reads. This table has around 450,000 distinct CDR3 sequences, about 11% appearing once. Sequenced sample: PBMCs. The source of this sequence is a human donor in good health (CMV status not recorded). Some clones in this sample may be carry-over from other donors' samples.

The chain's CDR3 is CSATQGGVTEAFF. The CDR3 nucleotides read TGCAGTGCTACCCAGGGGGGGGTCACTGAAGCTTTCTTT. The V gene is TRBV20-1, the J gene TRBJ1-1; 7 bases align to TRBD1. The germline gives CDR1 DFQATT, CDR2 SNEGSKA (reference sequence). This CDR3 spans 13 amino acids. The junction had 6 bases not matched to a gene; V was cut back by 4 bases and J by 4 bases.